Each of the 10 T cell receptor beta chains below was sequenced from the same sample in a study of T cells in Graves' hyperthyroidism and ophthalmopathy. Researchers amplified the TCR beta CDR3 regions from RNA transcripts. HTBI primers were employed in a first-round RT-PCR of the TCR CDR3. TCRdb re-derived calls from the multiplex PCR reads in MiXCR, one entry per CDR3 protein. The sample lists about 400,000 distinct CDR3 sequences, just under 15% seen once, with about 30% in the top ten. Material: blood. All receptors come from a woman in her 30s with Graves' hyperthyroidism.

With regard to this clonotype: A clone one base away is much larger, so this may be a read error. This chain joins TRBV7-2 and TRBJ2-1; D possibly corresponds to TRBD2 (6 bases). Germline V gene lookup returns CDR1 SGHTA and CDR2 FQGNSA. The V gene lost 1 base and the J gene lost 5 bases, with 12 bases spanning the gap. The CDR3 is made up of 15 amino acids. The CDR3 is CASSLGGTVHNEQFF. In DNA form, the CDR3 reads TGTGCCAGCAGCTTAGGCGGGACGGTCCACAATGAGCAGTTCTTC.

Regarding this clonotype: A much larger clone differs by one base, so this may be a read error. This chain connects TRBV11-2 to TRBJ2-2; TRBD1 matches 8 bases. Germline CDR1 is SGHAT and CDR2 is FQNNGV. There are 13 residues in the CDR3. The CDR3, as DNA: TGTACCAGCAGCGCCAGGGGGCTTGGGGAGCTGTTTTTT. Translated, it gives CTSSARGLGELFF.

The chain employs TRBV5-4 and TRBJ1-2; possible D gene TRBD1, 5 bases. The CDR3 has 14 residues. CDR1 is SGHNT and CDR2 is YYREEE in the germline V gene (reference sequence). V dropped 4 bases and J dropped 5 bases, with 15 bases sitting between them. The CDR3 DNA follows: TGTGCCAGCAGCCCGGGAGGGGAGGAGTATGGCTACACCTTC. Protein: CASSPGGEEYGYTF.

This clonotype was seen only a few times. DNA of the CDR3: TGCGCCAGCAGCCCGACCTTGGACAACTACCTCTACGAGCAGTACTTC. This codes for CASSPTLDNYLYEQYF. This chain uses TRBV4-1 with TRBJ2-7; possible D gene TRBD1, 5 bases. With 4 bases removed from V and 3 bases from J, the gap between germline ends came to 19 bases. From germline, CDR1 is MGHRA and CDR2 YSYEKL. CDR3 length equals 16 residues.

The rearrangement uses TRBV10-1 and TRBJ2-1; D unclear. CDR1 and CDR2 from the germline V gene are WNHNN and SYGVQD (reference sequence). V was trimmed by 3 bases and J by 4 bases, leaving 7 bases between them. The CDR3 covers 13 residues. The chain's CDR3 is CASSDLGYNEQFF. The CDR3 coding sequence is TGCGCCAGCAGTGATTTAGGGTACAATGAGCAGTTCTTC.

The chain joins TRBV29-1 to TRBJ1-1; D gene unclear. CDR3 size: 12 residues. Germline values: CDR1 SQVTM, CDR2 ANQGSEA. The V end was cut by 3 bases, the J end by 6 bases, with 11 bases between. Here the CDR3 reads CSVDLQAPEAFF. CDR3 coding DNA: TGCAGCGTTGATTTGCAGGCCCCTGAAGCTTTCTTT.

In its sample, this clonotype was seen many times. The chain couples TRBV3-1 to TRBJ2-1, with TRBD2 matching 11 bases. The CDR3 length is 14 residues. V lost 8 bases, J lost 12 bases, and 12 bases stayed unmatched. Germline CDR1 and CDR2: LGHDT and YNNKEL (reference sequence). The CDR3 is CASQITSGSVVQFF. CDR3 DNA: TGTGCCAGCCAAATAACTAGCGGGAGTGTGGTGCAGTTCTTC.

This clonotype was seen repeatedly, ten times or more. V usage is TRBV6-2 or TRBV6-3 and J usage is TRBJ2-5, with 7 bases identical to TRBD1. Trimming removed 7 bases from V and 2 bases from J; junction bases left unmatched: 4. The CDR3 has 13 residues. In germline, CDR1 is MNHEY, CDR2 SVGEGT. CDR3 loop: CASMRGRQETQYF. The DNA of the CDR3 is TGTGCCAGCATGAGGGGGCGACAAGAGACCCAGTACTTC.

The V call is TRBV19, the J call TRBJ1-1; 8 bases line up with TRBD1. V shed 4 bases and J 4 bases; nucleotides not matched to a gene: 5. The CDR3 has 14 amino acids. Germline CDR1 is LNHDA and CDR2 is SQIVND (reference sequence). DNA for the CDR3: TGTGCCAGTAGTAAGGACAGGGTTGGCACTGAAGCTTTCTTT. Translation gives CASSKDRVGTEAFF.

This clonotype has a handful of counts. One end of the junction varies from germline; a read error may be responsible. This chain links TRBV3-1 with TRBJ1-4; D not resolved. This CDR3 region has 14 residues. Germline lookup yields CDR1 LGHDT and CDR2 YNNKEL (reference sequence). The CDR3 here is CASSQGVTSEKLFF. DNA for the CDR3: TGTGCCAGCAGCCAAGGGGTGACTAGTGAAAAACTGTTTTTT.